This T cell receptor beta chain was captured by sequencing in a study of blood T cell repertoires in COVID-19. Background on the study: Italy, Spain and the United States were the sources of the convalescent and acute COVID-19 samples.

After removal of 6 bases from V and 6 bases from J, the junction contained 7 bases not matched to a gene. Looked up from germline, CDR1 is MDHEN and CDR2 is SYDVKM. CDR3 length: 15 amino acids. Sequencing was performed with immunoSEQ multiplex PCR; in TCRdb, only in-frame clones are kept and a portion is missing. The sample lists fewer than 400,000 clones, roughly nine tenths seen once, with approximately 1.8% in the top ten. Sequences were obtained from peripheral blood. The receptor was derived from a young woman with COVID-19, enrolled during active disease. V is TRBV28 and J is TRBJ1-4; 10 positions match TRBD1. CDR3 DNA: TGTGCCAGCAGCCGAGGAGGGACAGGGGATGAAAAACTGTTTTTT. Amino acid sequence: CASSRGGTGDEKLFF.